The T cell receptor (beta chain) described here comes from a study of T-cell memory formation after mild COVID-19. Whole-study findings and limits: Whereas later expanders leaned CD4+, clones contracting day 15 to 85 showed a balanced CD4/CD8 makeup.

TCRdb re-called the 5' RACE reads through MiXCR, storing one row per CDR3 protein. Seen here are about 190,000 distinct CDR3 sequences, about 10% observed once, and the top ten hold approximately 3%. At least ten counts were recorded for this clonotype. The target antigen is unknown. The sequencing input was PBMCs or a T cell subset sorted from them (not recorded which). This receptor was obtained from a man between 18 and 29 years old who had mild COVID-19 (a few samples of this study predate the infection). Cell type and time point are not known.

CDR3 sequence reads: CASSLERQETQYF. The CDR3 DNA sequence: TGCGCCAGCAGCTTGGAGAGGCAAGAGACCCAGTACTTC. The V call is TRBV5-1, the J call TRBJ2-5; D unclear. The CDR3 loop spans 13 amino acids. V shed 0 bases and J shed 2 bases, with 5 bases lying between them. Germline V gene data show CDR1 as SGHRS and CDR2 as YFSETQ.